Following are 11 T cell receptor beta chains from one sample sequenced in a study of blood T cell repertoires in COVID-19. Assay: immunoSEQ multiplex PCR; the TCRdb copy retains only in-frame clones and omits some. The sample lists more than 75,000 clones, about 92% occurring once. Source material: peripheral blood. All receptors derive from a man aged 45 to 65 with acute or convalescent COVID-19.

This sequence joins TRBV6-5 and TRBJ2-7; tentative D call: TRBD1 (5 bases). Germline-derived CDR1 and CDR2 are MNHEY and SVGAGI. This CDR3 comprises 15 residues. V was clipped by 2 bases and J by 5 bases, with 16 bases between them. The DNA for the CDR3 is TGTGCCAGCAGTTACCACGGCAGGGATTGGGACGAGCAGTACTTC. Protein: CASSYHGRDWDEQYF.

The chain combines TRBV7-6 with TRBJ2-3; a possible D gene is TRBD1 (6 bases). The CDR3 spans 16 residues. V was cut by 1 base and J by 4 bases, with 15 bases left in between. Germline V CDR1 and CDR2: SGHVS, FNYEAQ. DNA for the CDR3: TGTGCCAGCAGCTTAGTGTCAGGGGTTTTTGCAGATACGCAGTATTTT. Protein product: CASSLVSGVFADTQYF.

This sequence joins TRBV5-8 and TRBJ1-1; TRBD1 is a possible D gene (5 bases). Trimming pared 7 bases from V and 8 bases from J, leaving 12 bases between. CDR3 length equals 11 residues. The germline gives CDR1 SGHTS, CDR2 YDEGEE. The chain's CDR3 is CASPGGREAFF. The CDR3 DNA reads TGTGCCAGCCCCGGGGGTCGAGAAGCTTTCTTT.

The V and J genes are TRBV7-9 and TRBJ1-5, with TRBD1 identical over 9 bases. Germline assignment: CDR1 SEHNR and CDR2 FQNEAQ (reference sequence). This CDR3 region has 14 residues. V gave up 1 base and J gave up 6 bases; unmatched junction bases: 1. CDR3 in amino acids: CASSLVGQGQPQHF. CDR3 sequence (DNA): TGTGCCAGCAGCTTAGTGGGACAGGGTCAGCCCCAGCATTTT.

The V call is TRBV7-3, the J call TRBJ2-3, with 12 nucleotides matching TRBD2. This CDR3 is 15 amino acids long. Germline V gene data show CDR1 as SGHTA and CDR2 as FQGTGA. The ends lost 3 bases at V and 4 bases at J; junction bases unmatched: 2. CDR3: CASSLTSGGPDTQYF. The DNA of the CDR3 is TGTGCCAGCAGCTTGACTAGCGGGGGTCCAGATACGCAGTATTTT.

The V and J genes are TRBV13 and TRBJ2-1; TRBD2 aligns across 10 bases. V dropped 5 bases and J dropped 4; count of bases not matched to a gene: 8. The V gene's germline CDR1 is PRHDT and CDR2 FYEKMQ (reference sequence). The CDR3 is made up of 16 amino acids. The CDR3, as DNA: TGTGCCAGCAGCGCCCAGGGGACTAGCGTGTACAATGAGCAGTTCTTC. The encoded protein is CASSAQGTSVYNEQFF. Combining the CDR3 with reference TRBV13 and TRBJ2-1 gives the whole variable domain AAGVIQSPRHLIKEKRETATLKCYPIPRHDTVYWYQQGPGQDPQFLISFYEKMQSDKGSIPDRFSAQQFSDYHSELNMSSLELGDSALYFCASSAQGTSVYNEQFFGPGTRLTVL.

The genes are TRBV4-1 and TRBJ2-2; 14 bases align to TRBD2. J lost 4 bases, V lost 5 bases, and 9 bases had no gene match. Per germline, CDR1 MGHRA and CDR2 YSYEKL. This CDR3 comprises 18 residues. The CDR3 bases are TGCGCCAGCAGCTACCGGACTAGCGGGGGGTCGGTCACCGGGGAGCTGTTTTTT. The encoded protein is CASSYRTSGGSVTGELFF.

V and J are TRBV5-1 and TRBJ1-1; 7 bases map to TRBD1. CDR1 SGHRS and CDR2 YFSETQ come from the germline V gene. J lost 11 bases, V lost 4 bases, and 11 bases had no gene match. This CDR3 is 13 amino acids long. For the CDR3, the DNA is TGCGCCAGCAGCCCCACAGGGGTCTTTGACGCTTTCTTT. Encoded protein: CASSPTGVFDAFF. The full variable domain, with the rest looked up from reference TRBV5-1 and TRBJ1-1, is KAGVTQTPRYLIKTRGQQVTLSCSPISGHRSVSWYQQTPGQGLQFLFEYFSETQRNKGNFPGRFSGRQFSNSRSEMNVSTLELGDSALYLCASSPTGVFDAFFGQGTRLTVV.

Of note for this clone: The sample carries other DNA sequences with the same CDR3. The genes are TRBV5-1 and TRBJ1-1, with TRBD1 matching over 9 bases. CDR3 length: 15 residues. With 5 bases clipped from V and 5 bases from J, the junction kept 10 bases outside the gene matches. Germline V gives CDR1 SGHRS, CDR2 YFSETQ. As DNA, the CDR3 is TGCGCCAGCAGTTGGGGACAGGGCTTAGGGACTGAAGCTTTCTTT. It specifies CASSWGQGLGTEAFF.

This chain connects TRBV2 to TRBJ2-7; D call uncertain. The CDR3 length is 11 residues. V lost 4 bases, J lost 1 base, and 2 bases lay in between. Per the germline V gene, CDR1 is SNHLY and CDR2 is FYNNEI. CDR3 amino acids: CASSASYEQYF. The CDR3 region has the DNA TGTGCCAGCAGTGCTTCCTACGAGCAGTACTTC.

The chain links TRBV11-2 to TRBJ1-5, with D maybe TRBD1 (5 bases). This CDR3 is 14 amino acids long. With 3 bases removed from V and 2 bases from J, the gap between germline ends came to 8 bases. From germline, CDR1 is SGHAT and CDR2 FQNNGV. The chain's CDR3 is CASSLGQGNQPQHF. The CDR3 DNA is TGTGCCAGCAGCTTGGGGCAGGGCAATCAGCCCCAGCATTTT.